This T cell receptor beta chain was sequenced in a study of PD-1 blockade in classical Hodgkin lymphoma. Study conclusions and caveats: Baseline TCR diversity was reportedly lower in newly diagnosed patients than in healthy donors. It was reported as lower still in relapsed/refractory patients.

The patients all showed relapse after autologous stem cell transplantation, while their brentuximab vedotin exposure varied. Germline V lookup: CDR1 SGHNT, CDR2 YYREEE (reference sequence). Trimming pared 0 bases from V and 4 bases from J, leaving 16 bases between. The CDR3 loop spans 16 amino acids. As concerns this clone: What it binds is unknown.

Method: immunoSEQ multiplex PCR; TCRdb's copy keeps in-frame clones and lacks some. The sample consists of about 41,000 clones, about 88% of them appearing once. The chain combines TRBV5-4 with TRBJ2-5; no clear D. The sample was peripheral blood mononuclear cells (PBMCs), taken before the second cycle of nivolumab. This TCR was recovered from a human donor with classical Hodgkin lymphoma. The CDR3, as DNA: TGTGCCAGCAGCTTGGATACCGTGTTGAAGGGAGAGACCCAGTACTTC. It yields the protein CASSLDTVLKGETQYF.